What follows is one T cell receptor (beta chain) and its context. The repertoire was sequenced with immunoSEQ multiplex PCR; TCRdb's copy has only in-frame clones and lacks some. This repertoire shows 15,000 to 20,000 clones, about two thirds found once; its top ten account for 18%. This entry is derived from a study of sequential checkpoint blockade in melanoma. Whole-study context: First-line arms were nivolumab then ipilimumab, or the reverse, randomized 1:1. After both sequences, patients received maintenance nivolumab.

Germline V CDR1 and CDR2: MDHEN, SYDVKM. This CDR3 has 15 amino acids. Deletions cut 2 bases from V and 3 bases from J, with 13 bases between. Described treatment: randomized to nivolumab then ipilimumab (arm A) or the reverse (arm B). Patients had received no earlier DNA-damaging chemotherapy. Sorted cells were live CD3+CD8+, lacking CD19 and CD56, from PBMCs. The TCR was taken from a human donor with melanoma. The sequences come from CD8+ T cells sorted from blood (inferred from file names), collected from a patient given nivolumab and ipilimumab in sequence. V is TRBV28 and J is TRBJ1-1; TRBD1 might be the D (6 bases). CDR3 region: CASSLPGQLYTEAFF. CDR3 DNA sequence: TGTGCCAGCAGTTTACCCGGACAGCTCTACACTGAAGCTTTCTTT.